The clone carrying this T cell receptor (beta chain) was detected only a few times. Antigen unknown. This sample stems from a study of beta chain features in type 1 diabetes. General study points: All four CD4+ subsets from Type 1 diabetes patients carried moderately but significantly shorter TCRB CDR3s. The naive, central memory and Treg TCRB repertoires of patients appeared to be more similar to one another than those of healthy donors. A pattern of fewer insertions and more deletions at VDJ junctions was seen in type 1 diabetes patients.

The CDR3 spans 15 residues. Looked up from germline, CDR1 is LNHDA and CDR2 is SQIVND (reference sequence). Trimming took 3 bases from V and 0 from J, leaving 9 bases between them. Expressed TCRB transcripts got sequenced, as all isolated RNA was reverse transcribed. The table came from immunoSEQ multiplex PCR; TCRdb's copy has only in-frame clones and leaves some out. The sample lists around 160,000 clones; approximately 8.7% were seen once. This TCR came from a woman aged 25 to 39 with type 1 diabetes. The J gene is TRBJ1-5, the V gene TRBV19, with D tentatively TRBD1 (5 bases). Sample: central memory CD4+ T cells from blood. The CDR3 here is CASSIGRDSNQPQHF. Written as DNA, the CDR3 is TGTGCCAGTAGTATCGGCAGGGATAGCAATCAGCCCCAGCATTTT.